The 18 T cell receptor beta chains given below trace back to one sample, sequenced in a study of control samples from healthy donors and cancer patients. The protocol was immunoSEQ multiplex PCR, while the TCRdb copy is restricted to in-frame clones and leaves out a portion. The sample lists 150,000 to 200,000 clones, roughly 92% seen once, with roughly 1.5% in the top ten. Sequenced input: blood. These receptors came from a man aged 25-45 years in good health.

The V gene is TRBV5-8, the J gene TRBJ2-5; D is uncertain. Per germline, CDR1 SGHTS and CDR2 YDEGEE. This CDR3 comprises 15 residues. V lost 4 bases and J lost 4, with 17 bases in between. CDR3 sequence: CASSGRNTLGETQYF. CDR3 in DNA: TGTGCCAGCAGCGGAAGGAACACCCTAGGAGAGACCCAGTACTTC. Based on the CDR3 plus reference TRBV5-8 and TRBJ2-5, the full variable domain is EAGVTQSPTHLIKTRGQQATLRCSPISGHTSVYWYQQALGLGLQFLLWYDEGEERNRGNFPPRFSGRQFPNYSSELNVNALELEDSALYLCASSGRNTLGETQYFGPGTRLLVL.

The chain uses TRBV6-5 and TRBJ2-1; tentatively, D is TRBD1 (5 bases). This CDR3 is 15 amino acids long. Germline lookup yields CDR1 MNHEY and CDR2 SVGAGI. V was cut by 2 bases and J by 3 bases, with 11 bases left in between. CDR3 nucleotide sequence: TGTGCCAGCAGTTACGCAGGGAAGGACTACAATGAGCAGTTCTTC. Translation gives CASSYAGKDYNEQFF.

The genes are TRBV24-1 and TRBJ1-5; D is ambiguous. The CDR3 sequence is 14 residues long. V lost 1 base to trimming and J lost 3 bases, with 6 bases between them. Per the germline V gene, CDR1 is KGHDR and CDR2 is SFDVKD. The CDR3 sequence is CATSDFRDNQPQHF. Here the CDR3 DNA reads TGTGCCACCAGTGATTTTAGGGACAATCAGCCCCAGCATTTT.

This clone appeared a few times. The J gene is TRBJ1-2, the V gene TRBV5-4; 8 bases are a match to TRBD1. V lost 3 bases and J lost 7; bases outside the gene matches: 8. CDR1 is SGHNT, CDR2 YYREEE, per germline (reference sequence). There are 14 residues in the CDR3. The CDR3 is CASSSRWTGRGYTF. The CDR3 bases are TGTGCCAGCAGCTCCCGTTGGACAGGGCGTGGCTACACCTTC.

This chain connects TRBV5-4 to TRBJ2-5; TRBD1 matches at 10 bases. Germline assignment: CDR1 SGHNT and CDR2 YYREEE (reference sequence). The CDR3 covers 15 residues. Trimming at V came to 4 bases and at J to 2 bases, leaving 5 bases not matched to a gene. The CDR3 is CASSQPGQGQETQYF. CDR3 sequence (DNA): TGTGCCAGCAGCCAGCCGGGACAGGGGCAAGAGACCCAGTACTTC.

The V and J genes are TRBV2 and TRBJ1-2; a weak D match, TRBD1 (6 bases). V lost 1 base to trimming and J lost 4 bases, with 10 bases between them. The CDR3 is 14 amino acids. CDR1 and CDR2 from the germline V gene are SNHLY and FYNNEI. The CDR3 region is CASSEVGTSYGYTF. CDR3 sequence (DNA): TGTGCCAGCAGTGAAGTGGGGACATCCTATGGCTACACCTTC. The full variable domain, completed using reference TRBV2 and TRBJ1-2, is EPEVTQTPSHQVTQMGQEVILRCVPISNHLYFYWYRQILGQKVEFLVSFYNNEISEKSEIFDDQFSVERPDGSNFTLKIRSTKLEDSAMYFCASSEVGTSYGYTFGSGTRLTVV.

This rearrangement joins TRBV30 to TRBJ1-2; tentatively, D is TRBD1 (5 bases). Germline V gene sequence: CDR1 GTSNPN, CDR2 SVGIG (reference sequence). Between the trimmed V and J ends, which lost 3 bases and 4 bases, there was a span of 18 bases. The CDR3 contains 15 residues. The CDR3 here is CAWSPAISGGYGYTF. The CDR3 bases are TGTGCCTGGAGCCCCGCAATCTCTGGGGGCTATGGCTACACCTTC.

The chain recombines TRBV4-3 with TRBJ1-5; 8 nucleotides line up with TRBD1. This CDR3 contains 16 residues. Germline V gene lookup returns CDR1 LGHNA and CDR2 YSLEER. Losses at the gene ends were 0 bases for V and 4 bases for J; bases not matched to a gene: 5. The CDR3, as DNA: TGCGCCAGCAGCCAAGACTTCAGGGGGCTGAATCAGCCCCAGCATTTT. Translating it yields CASSQDFRGLNQPQHF.

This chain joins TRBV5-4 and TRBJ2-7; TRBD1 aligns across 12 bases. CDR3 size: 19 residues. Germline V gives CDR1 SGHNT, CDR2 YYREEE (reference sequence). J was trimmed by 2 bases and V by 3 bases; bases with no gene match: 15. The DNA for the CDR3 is TGTGCCAGCAGCTCTGGGTTGGGGTTAGGGACAGGGGGCACCTACGAGCAGTACTTC. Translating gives CASSSGLGLGTGGTYEQYF. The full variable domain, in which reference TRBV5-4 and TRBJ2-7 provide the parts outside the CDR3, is ETGVTQSPTHLIKTRGQQVTLRCSSQSGHNTVSWYQQALGQGPQFIFQYYREEENGRGNFPPRFSGLQFPNYSSELNVNALELDDSALYLCASSSGLGLGTGGTYEQYFGPGTRLTVT.

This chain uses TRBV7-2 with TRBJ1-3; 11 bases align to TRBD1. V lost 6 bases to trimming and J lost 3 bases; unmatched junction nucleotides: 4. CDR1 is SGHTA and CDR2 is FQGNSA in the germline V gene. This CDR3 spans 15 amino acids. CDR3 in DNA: TGTGCCAGCAGTCGGACAGGGGGCAGTGGAAACACCATATATTTT. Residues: CASSRTGGSGNTIYF.

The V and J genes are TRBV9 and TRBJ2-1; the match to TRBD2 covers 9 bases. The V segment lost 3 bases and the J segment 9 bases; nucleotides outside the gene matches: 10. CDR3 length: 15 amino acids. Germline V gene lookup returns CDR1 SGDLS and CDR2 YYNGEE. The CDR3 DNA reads TGTGCCAGCAGCGCCGGGACTAGCTTAGATTCTGAGCAGTTCTTC. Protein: CASSAGTSLDSEQFF.

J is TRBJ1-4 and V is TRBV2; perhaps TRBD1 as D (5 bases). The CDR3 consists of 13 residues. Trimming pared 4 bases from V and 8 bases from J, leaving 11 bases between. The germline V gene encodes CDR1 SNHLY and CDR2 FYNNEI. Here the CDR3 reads CASSGNWGEKLFF. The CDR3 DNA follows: TGTGCCAGCAGTGGGAATTGGGGGGAAAAACTGTTTTTT.

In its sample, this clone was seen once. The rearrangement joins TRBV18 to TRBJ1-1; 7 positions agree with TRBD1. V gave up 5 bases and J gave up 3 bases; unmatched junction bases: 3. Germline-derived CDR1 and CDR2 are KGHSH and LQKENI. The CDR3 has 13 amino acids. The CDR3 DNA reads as TGTGCCAGCTCAACCGACAGGGACACTGAAGCTTTCTTT. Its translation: CASSTDRDTEAFF.

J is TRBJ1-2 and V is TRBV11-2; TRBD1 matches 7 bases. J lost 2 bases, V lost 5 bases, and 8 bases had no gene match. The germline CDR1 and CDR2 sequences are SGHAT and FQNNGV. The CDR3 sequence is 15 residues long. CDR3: CASSTRTGQNYGYTF. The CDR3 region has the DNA TGTGCCAGCAGCACCAGGACAGGACAGAACTATGGCTACACCTTC.

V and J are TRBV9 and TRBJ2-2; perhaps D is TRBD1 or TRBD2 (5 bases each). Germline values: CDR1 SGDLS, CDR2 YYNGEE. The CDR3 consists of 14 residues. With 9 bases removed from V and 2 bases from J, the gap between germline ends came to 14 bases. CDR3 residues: CATARGVNTGELFF. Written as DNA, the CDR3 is TGTGCCACCGCCCGAGGGGTCAACACCGGGGAGCTGTTTTTT. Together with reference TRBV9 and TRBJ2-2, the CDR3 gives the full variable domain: DSGVTQTPKHLITATGQRVTLRCSPRSGDLSVYWYQQSLDQGLQFLIQYYNGEERAKGNILERFSAQQFPDLHSELNLSSLELGDSALYFCATARGVNTGELFFGEGSRLTVL.

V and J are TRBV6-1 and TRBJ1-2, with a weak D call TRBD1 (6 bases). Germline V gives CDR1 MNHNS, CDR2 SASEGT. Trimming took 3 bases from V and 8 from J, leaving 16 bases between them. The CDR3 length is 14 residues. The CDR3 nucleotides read TGTGCCAGCAGTGATGGGGACACCGTACGGGGCTACACCTTC. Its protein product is CASSDGDTVRGYTF.

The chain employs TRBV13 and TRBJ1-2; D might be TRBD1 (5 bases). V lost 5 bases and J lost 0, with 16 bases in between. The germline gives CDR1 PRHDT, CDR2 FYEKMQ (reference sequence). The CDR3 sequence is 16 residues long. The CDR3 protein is CASSVWGPAPNYGYTF. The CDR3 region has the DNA TGTGCCAGCAGCGTCTGGGGACCTGCCCCTAACTATGGCTACACCTTC.

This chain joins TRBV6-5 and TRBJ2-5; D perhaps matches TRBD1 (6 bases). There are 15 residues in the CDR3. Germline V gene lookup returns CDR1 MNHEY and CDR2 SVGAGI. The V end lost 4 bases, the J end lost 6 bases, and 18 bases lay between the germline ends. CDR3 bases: TGTGCCAGCAGTTCCGTAGTACAGGGCAGGCAGACCCAGTACTTC. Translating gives CASSSVVQGRQTQYF.